Each of the 30 T cell receptor beta chains below was sequenced from the same sample in a study of blood T cell repertoires in COVID-19. TCRdb's table, derived via immunoSEQ multiplex PCR, lists solely in-frame clones and lacks some. This sample has more than 85,000 clones, with under 90% found just once. Input material: peripheral blood. These receptors were obtained from a human donor in a cohort sampled during active COVID-19.

This chain connects TRBV9 to TRBJ2-1; 9 bases map to TRBD2. This CDR3 is 16 amino acids long. Germline V CDR1 and CDR2: SGDLS, YYNGEE. After removal of 3 bases from V and 3 bases from J, the junction contained 7 bases not matched to a gene. The CDR3 nucleotides are TGTGCCAGCAGCGCTGCCGGAGCGGGGGGCTACAATGAGCAGTTCTTC. Its protein product is CASSAAGAGGYNEQFF.

The chain joins TRBV16 to TRBJ2-2; possible D gene TRBD2, 5 bases. The V gene's germline CDR1 is KGHSY and CDR2 FQNENV. V was shortened by 2 bases and J by 7 bases, with 11 bases between the two germline ends. The CDR3 sequence is 14 residues long. For the CDR3, the DNA is TGTGCCAGCAGCCAAAGGCGCGGAGGCGGGGAGCTGTTTTTT. Protein product: CASSQRRGGGELFF.

The J gene is TRBJ1-1, the V gene TRBV7-6, with a tentative D call TRBD1 (6 bases). Germline V gene data show CDR1 as SGHVS and CDR2 as FNYEAQ. The CDR3 loop spans 13 amino acids. V was trimmed by 4 bases and J by 8 bases, leaving 14 bases between them. The CDR3 loop is CASSSTGSREAFF. Here the CDR3 DNA reads TGTGCCAGCAGCTCCACAGGGTCTCGGGAAGCTTTCTTT.

The chain couples TRBV19 to TRBJ2-2, with TRBD2 matching over 14 bases. The CDR3 has 18 amino acids. Germline V gives CDR1 LNHDA, CDR2 SQIVND (reference sequence). V was clipped by 3 bases and J by 0 bases; unmatched bases: 3. As DNA, the CDR3 is TGTGCCAGTAGTATCGGACTAGCGGGGGGCGCGAACACCGGGGAGCTGTTTTTT. Amino acids: CASSIGLAGGANTGELFF. Variable domain in full (rest from reference TRBV19 and TRBJ2-2): DGGITQSPKYLFRKEGQNVTLSCEQNLNHDAMYWYRQDPGQGLRLIYYSQIVNDFQKGDIAEGYSVSREKKESFPLTVTSAQKNPTAFYLCASSIGLAGGANTGELFFGEGSRLTVL.

The sample holds one count of this clone. The chain carries TRBV5-1 and TRBJ2-2, with TRBD2 matching 10 bases. This CDR3 has 16 amino acids. Per germline, CDR1 SGHRS and CDR2 YFSETQ. With 6 bases clipped from V and 0 bases from J, the junction kept 5 bases outside the gene matches. The CDR3 loop reads CASMRTSGANTGELFF. The CDR3 DNA is TGCGCCAGCATGAGGACTAGCGGAGCGAACACCGGGGAGCTGTTTTTT. Complete variable domain (other parts from reference TRBV5-1 and TRBJ2-2): KAGVTQTPRYLIKTRGQQVTLSCSPISGHRSVSWYQQTPGQGLQFLFEYFSETQRNKGNFPGRFSGRQFSNSRSEMNVSTLELGDSALYLCASMRTSGANTGELFFGEGSRLTVL.

J is TRBJ2-7 and V is TRBV28; 12 bases agree with TRBD2. The CDR3 is made up of 15 amino acids. Germline CDR1 MDHEN, CDR2 SYDVKM. V trimming: 5 bases; J trimming: 3 bases; junction bases outside the gene matches: 5. The CDR3 protein is CASSIPTSGGYEQYF. The CDR3 DNA reads TGTGCCAGCAGTATCCCGACTAGCGGGGGCTACGAGCAGTACTTC. The whole variable domain, remainder taken from reference TRBV28 and TRBJ2-7, is DVKVTQSSRYLVKRTGEKVFLECVQDMDHENMFWYRQDPGLGLRLIYFSYDVKMKEKGDIPEGYSVSREKKERFSLILESASTNQTSMYLCASSIPTSGGYEQYFGPGTRLTVT.

The chain employs TRBV7-9 and TRBJ2-2, with 8 bases identical to TRBD1. V was pared by 5 bases and J by 5 bases, with 7 bases of the junction left unmatched. There are 15 residues in the CDR3. The germline CDR1 and CDR2 sequences are SEHNR and FQNEAQ (reference sequence). In nucleotides, the CDR3 is TGTGCCAGCAGCACAGACAGGGGTCGGACCGGGGAGCTGTTTTTT. Residues: CASSTDRGRTGELFF.

The rearrangement uses TRBV5-1 and TRBJ2-3, with D hard to call. V lost 5 bases to trimming and J lost 2 bases, with 18 bases between them. Germline CDR1 reads SGHRS; CDR2 reads YFSETQ. The CDR3 is made up of 16 amino acids. In nucleotides, the CDR3 is TGCGCCAGCAGGGTCGGGTCCGCCGAATCCACAGATACGCAGTATTTT. Its translation: CASRVGSAESTDTQYF.

The gene calls are TRBV7-3 and TRBJ2-3; 8 bases align to TRBD2. CDR1 is SGHTA, CDR2 FQGTGA, per germline. The CDR3 length is 14 residues. V was clipped by 3 bases and J by 5 bases; unmatched bases: 4. Here the CDR3 DNA reads TGTGCCAGCAGCTTGCGGGGGGCCGAAGATACGCAGTATTTT. Translated, it gives CASSLRGAEDTQYF.

The chain joins TRBV12-3 or TRBV12-4 to TRBJ2-1; TRBD1 might be the D (6 bases). The CDR3 is 12 amino acids. Trimming took 3 bases from V and 8 from J, leaving 8 bases between them. CDR3 DNA: TGTGCCAGCAGTTTGGGGGCCCATGAGCAGTTCTTC. Its translation: CASSLGAHEQFF.

CDR3 in amino acids: CATTKEGNQRNQETQYF. DNA for the CDR3: TGTGCCACCACAAAGGAGGGCAACCAACGGAACCAAGAGACCCAGTACTTC. V gene TRBV19 combines with J gene TRBJ2-5; tentatively, D is TRBD2 (6 bases). V was clipped by 10 bases and J by 0 bases, with 24 bases between them. Germline assignment: CDR1 LNHDA and CDR2 SQIVND (reference sequence). The CDR3 extends over 17 amino acids.

The genes are TRBV18 and TRBJ1-5; D unclear. The CDR3 runs 13 residues. Germline V lookup: CDR1 KGHSH, CDR2 LQKENI. V was shortened by 3 bases and J by 4 bases, with 7 bases between the two germline ends. CDR3 in amino acids: CASSPGLNQPQHF. The CDR3 coding sequence is TGTGCCAGCTCACCCGGTCTTAATCAGCCCCAGCATTTT. The whole variable domain, filled in from reference TRBV18 and TRBJ1-5, reads NAGVMQNPRHLVRRRGQEARLRCSPMKGHSHVYWYRQLPEEGLKFMVYLQKENIIDESGMPKERFSAEFPKEGPSILRIQQVVRGDSAAYFCASSPGLNQPQHFGDGTRLSIL.

The chain carries TRBV7-9 and TRBJ2-1; the D gene is possibly TRBD1 (6 bases). Germline V gene sequence: CDR1 SEHNR, CDR2 FQNEAQ (reference sequence). The CDR3 has 17 residues. The ends were cut back, 4 bases at V and 7 bases at J, with 23 bases in the middle. CDR3 residues: CASSSTRPQGIRNEQFF. The CDR3 DNA is TGTGCCAGCAGCTCAACACGGCCCCAGGGGATAAGGAATGAGCAGTTCTTC.

This clone was seen more than once but under ten times. The chain couples TRBV5-1 to TRBJ1-2, with 7 bases that match TRBD1. Trimming cost V 0 bases and J 9 bases; bases outside gene matches: 5. CDR1 and CDR2 from the germline V gene are SGHRS and YFSETQ. This CDR3 has 13 amino acids. Written as DNA, the CDR3 is TGCGCCAGCAGCTTGGGACAGGGTCGTCGCTACACCTTC. It is translated as CASSLGQGRRYTF.

CDR3: CASSLGRTSGRVGTDTQYF. The DNA for the CDR3 is TGCGCCAGCAGCTTGGGGCGGACTAGCGGGAGGGTCGGCACAGATACGCAGTATTTT. The chain recombines TRBV5-1 with TRBJ2-3; 15 bases align to TRBD2. The V gene's germline CDR1 is SGHRS and CDR2 YFSETQ. The CDR3 totals 19 residues. Germline trimming cut 0 bases from V and 1 base from J; bases unmatched to any gene: 6.

About this clone: The germline gene is not matched at one end of the junction; a read error may be the cause. The CDR3, as DNA: TGCGCCACCAGTCGTCAGCGGGGAAACACCGGGGAGCTGTTTTTT. As protein: CATSRQRGNTGELFF. The chain has TRBV10-2 and TRBJ2-2; 7 bases are a match to TRBD2. Germline V lookup: CDR1 WSHSY, CDR2 SAAADI. CDR3 length equals 15 residues.

The chain uses TRBV2 and TRBJ2-7; TRBD1 matches at 10 bases. Trimming cost V 6 bases and J 2 bases; bases outside gene matches: 7. The CDR3 has 15 amino acids. The germline V gene encodes CDR1 SNHLY and CDR2 FYNNEI. CDR3: CASRGTGALTYEQYF. Written as DNA, the CDR3 is TGTGCCAGCAGGGGGACAGGGGCGTTGACCTACGAGCAGTACTTC.

In nucleotides, the CDR3 is TGTGCTACCCCTCGGGACAGGGGGATGAACACTGAAGCTTTCTTT. Translation: CATPRDRGMNTEAFF. This chain links TRBV11-3 with TRBJ1-1; TRBD1 matches at 11 bases. CDR3 length: 15 residues. Germline assignment: CDR1 SGHNT and CDR2 YENEEA.

The DNA for the CDR3 is TGTGCCAGTAGTCGGGGGGGCACGGGGACCGGGGAGCTGTTTTTT. This sequence encodes CASSRGGTGTGELFF. The V gene is TRBV19, the J gene TRBJ2-2; 8 bases map to TRBD2. The CDR3 contains 15 residues. Trimming took 5 bases from V and 5 from J; bases not matched to a gene: 7. Per the germline V gene, CDR1 is LNHDA and CDR2 is SQIVND (reference sequence).

The V call is TRBV19, the J call TRBJ2-7, with D possibly being TRBD1 (6 bases). Germline values: CDR1 LNHDA, CDR2 SQIVND (reference sequence). Between the trimmed V and J ends, which lost 5 bases and 0 bases, there was a span of 17 bases. The length of the CDR3 is 16 residues. The CDR3 spells CASSEQGGLSSYEQYF. CDR3 bases: TGTGCCAGTAGTGAACAGGGCGGATTGAGCTCCTACGAGCAGTACTTC.

V gene TRBV6-5 combines with J gene TRBJ2-7; 9 positions match TRBD1. The CDR3 sequence is 15 residues long. Germline assignment: CDR1 MNHEY and CDR2 SVGAGI. Unmatched junction bases numbered 12, after V lost 6 bases and J lost 6 bases. The CDR3: CASSRGQGSKGEQYF. Here the CDR3 DNA reads TGTGCCAGCAGCCGCGGACAGGGGAGTAAGGGCGAGCAGTACTTC.

The genes are TRBV7-6 and TRBJ2-2; 9 nucleotides agree with TRBD1. Trimming cost V 1 base and J 6 bases; bases outside gene matches: 0. This CDR3 is built from 14 residues. In germline, CDR1 is SGHVS, CDR2 FNYEAQ. The CDR3 nucleotides read TGTGCCAGCAGCTTAGGACAGGGGGCCGGGGAGCTGTTTTTT. Residues: CASSLGQGAGELFF.

The chain carries TRBV3-1 (or the pseudogene TRBV3-2) and TRBJ1-2; 8 nucleotides line up with TRBD1. J was trimmed by 8 bases and V by 1 base; bases with no gene match: 9. CDR1 and CDR2 from the germline V gene are LGHDT and YNNKEL (reference sequence). The CDR3 loop spans 15 amino acids. The CDR3 spells CASSQVDRGKEGYTF. The CDR3 DNA sequence: TGTGCCAGCAGCCAAGTTGACAGGGGTAAAGAGGGCTACACCTTC.

The chain links TRBV5-1 to TRBJ2-7, with 12 positions matching TRBD2. CDR1 and CDR2 (germline): SGHRS, YFSETQ. This CDR3 region has 15 residues. The trim removed 4 bases at V and 0 bases at J, leaving 2 bases unmatched. The CDR3 sequence is CASSPTSGSSYEQYF. CDR3 in DNA: TGCGCCAGCAGCCCGACTAGCGGGAGCTCCTACGAGCAGTACTTC.

This clone occurred once. The V call is TRBV5-4, the J call TRBJ2-7; TRBD2 matches 11 bases. CDR3 length equals 16 residues. With V trimmed by 3 bases and J by 5 bases, 10 bases remained unmatched. Germline V gene lookup returns CDR1 SGHNT and CDR2 YYREEE (reference sequence). The CDR3 loop is CASSSVSGRAANEQYF. CDR3 nucleotide sequence: TGTGCCAGCAGCTCGGTTAGCGGGAGGGCGGCGAACGAGCAGTACTTC.

This clone has just one count. J is TRBJ2-1 and V is TRBV7-9; TRBD1 aligns across 9 bases. V trimming: 4 bases; J trimming: 15 bases; junction bases outside the gene matches: 16. CDR1 and CDR2 (germline): SEHNR, FQNEAQ (reference sequence). This CDR3 is built from 15 residues. CDR3 protein: CASSSPGQGLIGGFF. The CDR3 DNA is TGTGCCAGCAGCTCTCCGGGACAGGGCCTCATCGGAGGGTTCTTC.

The gene calls are TRBV9 and TRBJ2-7; D may be TRBD1 (5 bases). V shed 3 bases and J shed 2 bases, with 21 bases lying between them. Germline values: CDR1 SGDLS, CDR2 YYNGEE. This CDR3 has 17 amino acids. In nucleotides, the CDR3 is TGTGCCAGCAGCGGCGCCATGACACAGGAATTCCCCTACGAGCAGTACTTC. It yields the protein CASSGAMTQEFPYEQYF.

V is TRBV2 and J is TRBJ1-2; D may be TRBD1 (5 bases). CDR1 SNHLY and CDR2 FYNNEI come from the germline V gene. CDR3 size: 15 residues. Trimming pared 2 bases from V and 0 bases from J, leaving 10 bases between. In DNA, the CDR3 is TGTGCCAGCAGTGAAAGGGGAGGGGCTAACTATGGCTACACCTTC. Protein product: CASSERGGANYGYTF.

The chain is built from TRBV5-8 and TRBJ2-5, with TRBD1 as a possible D gene (6 bases). In germline, CDR1 is SGHTS, CDR2 YDEGEE. Trimming stripped 6 bases from V and 2 bases from J, with 11 bases between. This CDR3 has 13 residues. CDR3 region: CASNTDRQETQYF. DNA of the CDR3: TGTGCCAGCAACACGGACAGACAAGAGACCCAGTACTTC.

This clone came up a few times. V usage is TRBV7-9 and J usage is TRBJ1-1; D possibly corresponds to TRBD1 (5 bases). The germline V gene has CDR1 SEHNR and CDR2 FQNEAQ (reference sequence). Trimming stripped 3 bases from V and 6 bases from J, with 17 bases between. The CDR3 runs 15 residues. CDR3 nucleotides: TGTGCCAGCAGCTTGTTACGGGGGACGGGCGCTGAAGCTTTCTTT. Protein sequence: CASSLLRGTGAEAFF.